This T cell receptor (beta chain) was captured in a study of blood T cell repertoires in COVID-19. Generated by immunoSEQ multiplex PCR, the TCRdb table keeps only in-frame clones and is missing some. Among some 150,000 clones listed, 89% were seen once. Germline trimming cut 4 bases from V and 9 bases from J; bases unmatched to any gene: 9. This CDR3 is 14 amino acids long. The V gene's germline CDR1 is SGHDT and CDR2 YYEEEE. This TCR was sampled from a human donor in a cohort sampled during active COVID-19. Input material: peripheral blood. The chain links TRBV5-6 to TRBJ2-2, with TRBD2 identical over 7 bases. The CDR3 DNA follows: TGTGCCAGCAGCCTGCGGGACTACCCGTGGGAGCTGTTTTTT. Encoded protein: CASSLRDYPWELFF.